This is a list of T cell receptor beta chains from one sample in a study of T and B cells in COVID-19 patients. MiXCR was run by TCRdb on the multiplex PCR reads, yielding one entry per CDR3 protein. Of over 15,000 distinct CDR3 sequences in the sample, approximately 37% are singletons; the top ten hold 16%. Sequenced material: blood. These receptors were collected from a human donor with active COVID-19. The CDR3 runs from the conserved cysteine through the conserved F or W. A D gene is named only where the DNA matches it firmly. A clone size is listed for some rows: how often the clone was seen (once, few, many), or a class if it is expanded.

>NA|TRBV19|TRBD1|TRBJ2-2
TGTGCCAGTAGTATTGGTGCAGGGGGCCACCCCTCAACCTTGAACACCGGGGAGCTGTTTTTT
CASSIGAGGHPSTLNTGELFF
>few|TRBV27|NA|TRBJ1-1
TGTGCCAGCAGGGGGAGCGGGTACATTTACGCTTTCTTT
CASRGSGYIYAFF
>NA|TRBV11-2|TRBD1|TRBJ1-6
TGTGCCAGCAGCCTACTACAGGGGCCCCGGTCACCCCTCCACTTT
CASSLLQGPRSPLHF
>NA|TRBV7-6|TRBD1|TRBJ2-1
TGTGCCAGCAGCTTCCACCGGGACAGGGGTGGCGATGAGCAGTTCTTC
CASSFHRDRGGDEQFF
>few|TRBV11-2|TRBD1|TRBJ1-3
TGTGCCAGCAGCTTAGCCCCGGCAAGGACAGGAAACGCTGGAAACACCATATATTTT
CASSLAPARTGNAGNTIYF
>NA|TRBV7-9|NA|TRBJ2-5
TGTGCCAGCAGCTCCTCAACCGCCCACTGGACAGCCTTGCAAGAGACCCAGTACTTC
CASSSSTAHWTALQETQYF
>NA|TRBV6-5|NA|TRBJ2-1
TGTGCCAGCAGTCCTCGAAGTGCTAGCCCTAAGAATCTGTTCTTC
CASSPRSASPKNLFF
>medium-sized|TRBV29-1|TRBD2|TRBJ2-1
TGCAGCGTTGTGGGACTAGCATACGAGCAGTTCTTC
CSVVGLAYEQFF
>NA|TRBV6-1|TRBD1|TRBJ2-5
TGTGCCAGCAGTGAAGTAAGAGGATGGACAGGGTTTCGAGAGACCCAGTACTTC
CASSEVRGWTGFRETQYF
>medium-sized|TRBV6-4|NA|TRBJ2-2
TGTGCCAGCGCTGGTTCGGATGGCACCGGGGAGCTGTTTTTT
CASAGSDGTGELFF
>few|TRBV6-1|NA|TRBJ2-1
TGTGCCAGCAGTGAGGGGTATTACAATGAGCAGTTCTTC
CASSEGYYNEQFF
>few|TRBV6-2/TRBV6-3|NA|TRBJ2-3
TGTGCCAGCATCAACAGTCCTTACAGCACAGATACGCAGTATTTT
CASINSPYSTDTQYF
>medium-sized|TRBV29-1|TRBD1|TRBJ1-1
TGCAGCGCAACCGGGACAGGGCCTCGGGGTACTGAAGCTTTCTTT
CSATGTGPRGTEAFF
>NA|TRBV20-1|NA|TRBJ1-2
TGCAGTGCTAGACCTCATGAGGGACATGCCTATGGCTACACCTTC
CSARPHEGHAYGYTF
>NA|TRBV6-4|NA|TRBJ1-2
TGTGCCAGCAGTGAAGGATTTACAGGCGTATGGGGCTACACCTTC
CASSEGFTGVWGYTF
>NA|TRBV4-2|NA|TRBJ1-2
TGTGCCAGCAGCCAAGATTCCAGGCCGGACGGCTACACCTTC
CASSQDSRPDGYTF
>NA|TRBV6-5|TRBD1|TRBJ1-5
TGTGCCAGCACCATACTGCGGGACAGGGAAGGTCAGCCCCAGCATTTT
CASTILRDREGQPQHF
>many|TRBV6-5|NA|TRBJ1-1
TGTGCCAGCAGGACCGACCGCAACACTGAAGCTTTCTTT
CASRTDRNTEAFF
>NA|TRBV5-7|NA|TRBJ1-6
TGTGCCAGCAGCTTGGACAGGGTTCTTTCACCCCTCCACTTT
CASSLDRVLSPLHF
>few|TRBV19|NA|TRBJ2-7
TGTGCCAGTAGTATCGGGACACCCCCTACCAACTACGAGCAGTACTTC
CASSIGTPPTNYEQYF
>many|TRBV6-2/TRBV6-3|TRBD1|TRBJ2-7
TGTGCCAGCGGGGACAGGGGGAGCCCCAAGGACGAGCAGTACTTC
CASGDRGSPKDEQYF
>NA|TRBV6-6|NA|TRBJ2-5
TGTGCCAGCAGGCCCTCCCTCAGCTCACAAGAGACCCAGTACTTC
CASRPSLSSQETQYF
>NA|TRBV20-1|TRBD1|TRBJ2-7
TGCAGTGCTAAGACAGGGGGCGGTGGGTACGAGCAGTACTTC
CSAKTGGGGYEQYF
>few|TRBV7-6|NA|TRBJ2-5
TGTGCCAGCAGCTTAACGACAGTCTTATCCCAAGAGACCCAGTACTTC
CASSLTTVLSQETQYF
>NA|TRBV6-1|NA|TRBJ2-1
TGTGCCATCGAGGGGGTTTGGAATGAGCAGTTCTTC
CAIEGVWNEQFF